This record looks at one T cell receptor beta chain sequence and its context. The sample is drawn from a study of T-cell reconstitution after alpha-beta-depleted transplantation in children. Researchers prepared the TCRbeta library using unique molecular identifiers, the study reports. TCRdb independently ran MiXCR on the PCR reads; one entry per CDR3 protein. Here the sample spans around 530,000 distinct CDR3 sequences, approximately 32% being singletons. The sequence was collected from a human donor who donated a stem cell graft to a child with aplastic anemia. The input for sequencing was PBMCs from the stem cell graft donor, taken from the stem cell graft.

CDR3 in amino acids: CASSPGDRQKETQYF. In nucleotides, the CDR3 is TGTGCCAGCAGCCCGGGGGACAGGCAGAAAGAGACCCAGTACTTC. V usage is TRBV9 and J usage is TRBJ2-5; 8 nucleotides line up with TRBD1. The junction had 8 bases not matched to a gene; V was cut back by 4 bases and J by 3 bases. Germline CDR1 SGDLS, CDR2 YYNGEE. This CDR3 has 15 residues.